This note documents a single T cell receptor beta chain sequence. Its antigen is as yet unknown. The sample comes from a study of OX40 agonist ivuxolimab in advanced cancers. Study-level background: Given to patients was ivuxolimab, an agonistic anti-OX40 (CD134) antibody.

V dropped 2 bases and J dropped 2 bases, with 8 bases sitting between them. The CDR3 has 14 amino acids. Germline loops: CDR1 LNHDA, CDR2 SQIVND (reference sequence). Study outcomes and limitations: At 0.1 to 3.0 mg/kg and by week 6, clonal expansion occurred in CD4+ and CD8+ blood T cells.

Only in-frame clones appear in the TCRdb table, and some are missing; sequencing was by immunoSEQ multiplex PCR. The sample has 60,000 to 65,000 clones, roughly 84% seen once. The clonotype originates from an adult with an advanced solid tumor such as melanoma, head and neck, liver or kidney cancer. Sequencing was performed on CD4+ or CD8+ T cells sorted from blood, taken in a trial of the OX40 agonist ivuxolimab. The chain links TRBV19 to TRBJ2-3, with no clear D. The chain's CDR3 is CASSIIGPTDTQYF. CDR3 DNA sequence: TGTGCCAGTAGTATAATAGGGCCCACAGATACGCAGTATTTT. The full variable domain, completed using reference TRBV19 and TRBJ2-3, is DGGITQSPKYLFRKEGQNVTLSCEQNLNHDAMYWYRQDPGQGLRLIYYSQIVNDFQKGDIAEGYSVSREKKESFPLTVTSAQKNPTAFYLCASSIIGPTDTQYFGPGTRLTVL.